The rows below give T cell receptor beta chains drawn from one sample of a study of cytomegalovirus exposure and HLA in healthy donors. Clones were sequenced by immunoSEQ multiplex PCR, and TCRdb holds only the in-frame ones, with some missing. The sample includes about 150,000 clones, 75% to 90% of them seen just once. The specimen was PBMCs. The receptors here all came from a male donor in good health and CMV-seronegative. The CDR3 runs from the conserved cysteine through the conserved F or W. D genes are given only for firm matches. Size tells how often a clone was seen (once, few, many) or the class of an expanded clone, and some rows leave it out.

. | TRBJ1-5 | . | TRBV6-1 | TGTGCCAGCAGTGAATTTGCAGGGTCTCAGCCCCAGCATTTT | CASSEFAGSQPQHF
TRBD1 | TRBJ1-4 | . | TRBV15 | TGTGCCACCAGCAAGGGGACAGGGTGGAACGAAAAACTGTTTTTT | CATSKGTGWNEKLFF
TRBD1 | TRBJ2-7 | . | TRBV2 | TGTGCCACCCAGGACAGGGTCTACGAGCAGTACTTC | CATQDRVYEQYF
TRBD1 | TRBJ2-5 | . | TRBV6-1 | TGTGCCAGCAGTGAAAGGGGGGCAGGGGGCCAGGAGACCCAGTACTTC | CASSERGAGGQETQYF
TRBD2 | TRBJ2-5 | . | TRBV6-1 | TGTGCCAGCAGTGAAGCCCTCCTGGGGGGGGAAGAGACCCAGTACTTC | CASSEALLGGEETQYF
TRBD1 | TRBJ2-2 | . | TRBV13 | TGTGCCAGCAGCCCCTTGACAGGGGGGACCGGGGAGCTGTTTTTT | CASSPLTGGTGELFF
. | TRBJ2-3 | . | TRBV5-1 | TGCGCCAGCAGCTCAGGAACCGGGGGACCCGCAGATACGCAGTATTTT | CASSSGTGGPADTQYF
TRBD1 | TRBJ2-5 | . | TRBV6-5 | TGTGCCAGCAGTTACCGGGACAGGGGTTCGAAGACCCAGTACTTC | CASSYRDRGSKTQYF
TRBD1 | TRBJ2-2 | . | TRBV5-1 | TGCGCCAGCAGCCACAGGGGGCGGGTCGGGGAGCTGTTTTTT | CASSHRGRVGELFF
TRBD1 | TRBJ2-5 | . | TRBV19 | TGTGCCAGTAGTCCACAACCAGGGGGCCAAGAGACCCAGTACTTC | CASSPQPGGQETQYF
TRBD1 | TRBJ2-3 | . | TRBV6-6 | TGTGCCAGCAGTTCCAAAGACAGGGGAACAGATACGCAGTATTTT | CASSSKDRGTDTQYF
TRBD1 | TRBJ1-2 | . | TRBV5-1 | TGCGCCAGCAGCTTTAAGGACAGGGGTAACTATGGCTACACCTTC | CASSFKDRGNYGYTF
TRBD1 | TRBJ2-7 | few | TRBV30 | TGTGCCTGGAGGGCCGACAGGGGGTTCTCGTACGAGCAGTACTTC | CAWRADRGFSYEQYF
. | TRBJ1-6 | . | TRBV10-3 | TGTGCCATCAGTGGGGAGGGGTTGGCACCCCTCCACTTT | CAISGEGLAPLHF
TRBD1 | TRBJ2-1 | . | TRBV2 | TGTGCCACCGAACGGGACAGGGCTAACAATGAGCAGTTCTTC | CATERDRANNEQFF
TRBD1 | TRBJ1-2 | . | TRBV6-5 | TGTGCCAGCAGTATCGGACAGGACATAAACTATGGCTACACCTTC | CASSIGQDINYGYTF
TRBD1 | TRBJ1-4 | . | TRBV4-3 | TGCGCCAGCAGCGCCTCCTTTGGGACAGGGTTCCAAAAACTGTTTTTT | CASSASFGTGFQKLFF
TRBD1 | TRBJ2-1 | few | TRBV6-5 | TGTGCCAGCAGTTACTCGGACAGGGGACCCTACAATGAGCAGTTCTTC | CASSYSDRGPYNEQFF
TRBD1 | TRBJ1-1 | . | TRBV27 | TGTGCCAGCAGTTTAGGAAAACAGGGGGCTGATAGCACTGAAGCTTTCTTT | CASSLGKQGADSTEAFF
. | TRBJ1-2 | . | TRBV5-1 | TGCGCATCCAGGACAGCTAACTATGGCTACACCTTC | CASRTANYGYTF
TRBD1 | TRBJ1-6 | . | TRBV27 | TGTGCCAGCACCCGGACAGGGATTGAAAATTCACCCCTCCACTTT | CASTRTGIENSPLHF
. | TRBJ1-6 | . | TRBV7-9 | TGTGCCAGCAGCTTAGACAGCCTTAATAATTCACCCCTCCACTTT | CASSLDSLNNSPLHF
TRBD1 | TRBJ1-5 | . | TRBV19 | TGTGCCAGTAGCCCGGGTGTGGGACAGGGGGCCGCCAATCAGCCCCAGCATTTT | CASSPGVGQGAANQPQHF
. | TRBJ2-2 | . | TRBV6-1 | TGTGCCAGCAGTGAAGCATGGGGCTCTGCCACCGGGGAGCTGTTTTTT | CASSEAWGSATGELFF
TRBD1 | TRBJ1-6 | . | TRBV5-5 | TGTGCCAGCAGCTCCACAGGGGACAATTCACCCCTCCACTTT | CASSSTGDNSPLHF
. | TRBJ1-1 | . | TRBV6-1 | TGTGCCAGCAGTCGGGGTAGCCACACTGAAGCTTTCTTT | CASSRGSHTEAFF
. | TRBJ1-6 | . | TRBV5-1 | TGCGCCAGCAGCTTGGACAGCTATAATTCACCCCTCCACTTT | CASSLDSYNSPLHF
TRBD1 | TRBJ1-5 | . | TRBV19 | TGTGCCAGTAGCCAGACGGGACAGGGAGATCAGCCCCAGCATTTT | CASSQTGQGDQPQHF
. | TRBJ1-4 | . | TRBV5-6 | TGTGCCAGCAGCTTGAGACTCTCCGGGACTAATGAAAAACTGTTTTTT | CASSLRLSGTNEKLFF
. | TRBJ2-7 | . | TRBV6-5 | TGTGCCAGCAGTTACTCGGACCAGGGCTACGAGCAGTACTTC | CASSYSDQGYEQYF
TRBD1 | TRBJ2-7 | . | TRBV14 | TGTGCCAGCAGCCAAACCGGGACAGGCCCTTACGAGCAGTACTTC | CASSQTGTGPYEQYF
. | TRBJ2-3 | . | TRBV11-2 | TGTGCCAGCAGCCACTTCCTCGAGACTAGTATGTCAGATACGCAGTATTTT | CASSHFLETSMSDTQYF
TRBD1 | TRBJ2-7 | . | TRBV30 | TGTGCCTGGAGTTACAGGGGGCCCCACGAGCAGTACTTC | CAWSYRGPHEQYF
TRBD1 | TRBJ2-2 | . | TRBV5-1 | TGCGCCAGCAGCCCCCAGACAGGGGGCACCGGGGAGCTGTTTTTT | CASSPQTGGTGELFF
TRBD2 | TRBJ2-5 | . | TRBV15 | TGTGCCACCAGCAGGGCTCTAGCGGGGGGGGGAGAGACCCAGTACTTC | CATSRALAGGGETQYF
. | TRBJ1-2 | . | TRBV30 | TGTGCCTGGAGTGACAGGTTTGGCGACTATGGCTACACCTTC | CAWSDRFGDYGYTF
. | TRBJ1-2 | . | TRBV7-2 | TGTGCCAGCAGCTTAGATGGAGCTAACTATGGCTACACCTTC | CASSLDGANYGYTF
TRBD1 | TRBJ1-6 | few | TRBV6-1 | TGTGCCAGCACCGACAGGGTTGATTCACCCCTCCACTTT | CASTDRVDSPLHF
TRBD1 | TRBJ1-1 | . | TRBV7-8 | TGTGCCAGCAGCTTTGCCGGGACAGGGGGCACTGAAGCTTTCTTT | CASSFAGTGGTEAFF
. | TRBJ1-1 | . | TRBV7-9 | TGTGCCAGCAACCTTGGAGGCGGGAACACTGAAGCTTTCTTT | CASNLGGGNTEAFF
TRBD1 | TRBJ2-2 | . | TRBV10-3 | TGTGCCATCAAGGGACAGGGAGACACCGGGGAGCTGTTTTTT | CAIKGQGDTGELFF
. | TRBJ2-7 | . | TRBV5-1 | TGCGCCAGCAGTACGGTTAGCTCCTACGAGCAGTACTTC | CASSTVSSYEQYF
TRBD1 | TRBJ2-2 | . | TRBV10-3 | TGTGCCATCAGTGTTTATGGGCAGGGGGCGATGCCCGGGGAGCTGTTTTTT | CAISVYGQGAMPGELFF
TRBD1 | TRBJ1-4 | . | TRBV9 | TGTGCCAGCAGCCGACAGGGAGTCGGTGAAAAACTGTTTTTT | CASSRQGVGEKLFF
. | TRBJ2-3 | . | TRBV4-1 | TGCGCCAGCAGCCAAGGGCCGGGAGACGTATACACGGATACGCAGTATTTT | CASSQGPGDVYTDTQYF
. | TRBJ1-5 | . | TRBV25-1 | TGTGCCAGCAGCGATCACCCACAGGGCCAGCCCCAGCATTTT | CASSDHPQGQPQHF
TRBD1 | TRBJ1-1 | . | TRBV27 | TGTGCCAGCAGATACAGGGGAGCCACTGAAGCTTTCTTT | CASRYRGATEAFF
TRBD1 | TRBJ1-2 | . | TRBV9 | TGTGCCAGCACCAACAGGGCGGGACAGGGCTGGAACTATGGCTACACCTTC | CASTNRAGQGWNYGYTF
. | TRBJ1-1 | . | TRBV18 | TGTGCCAGCTCACCATCCGGGAACACTGAAGCTTTCTTT | CASSPSGNTEAFF
. | TRBJ1-1 | . | TRBV14 | TGTGCCAGCAGCCGATCGGGTCCTACCACTGAAGCTTTCTTT | CASSRSGPTTEAFF
. | TRBJ2-1 | . | TRBV10-3 | TGTGCCATCAGTGAGTATTTGCCTAGCCGGTCGAGGGACAATGAGCAGTTCTTC | CAISEYLPSRSRDNEQFF
. | TRBJ1-4 | many | TRBV4-1 | TGCGCCAGCAGCCGCCTACAGGCAACTAATGAAAAACTGTTTTTT | CASSRLQATNEKLFF
. | TRBJ2-2 | . | TRBV6-1 | TGTGCCAGCTCCCAAGACAGCAACACCGGGGAGCTGTTTTTT | CASSQDSNTGELFF
. | TRBJ1-5 | . | TRBV30 | TGTGCCTGGGGGGCGGGAGGAGGACAGCCCCAGCATTTT | CAWGAGGGQPQHF
. | TRBJ2-2 | . | TRBV27 | TGTGCCAGCAGTTTCAGGGTGACCGGGGAGCTGTTTTTT | CASSFRVTGELFF
. | TRBJ1-3 | . | TRBV5-4 | TGTGCCAGCAGCTTGGGACAGAGCTCTGGAAACACCATATATTTT | CASSLGQSSGNTIYF
. | TRBJ2-7 | . | TRBV5-4 | TGTGCCAGCAGCTTGGTTTTCGGGACAAGCTCCTACGAGCAGTACTTC | CASSLVFGTSSYEQYF
. | TRBJ1-2 | . | TRBV9 | TGTGCCAGCAGCGCCCAGAACTATGGCTACACCTTC | CASSAQNYGYTF
TRBD1 | TRBJ2-1 | . | TRBV10-3 | TGTGCCATCAGTGAGTCCTGGACAGGGGGCGCCTACAATGAGCAGTTCTTC | CAISESWTGGAYNEQFF
. | TRBJ1-1 | . | TRBV27 | TGTGCCAGCAGTTTCGACCTCGCAGGTACCGAAGCTTTCTTT | CASSFDLAGTEAFF